This is a list of T cell receptor beta chains from one sample in a study. TCRdb independently ran MiXCR on the RT-PCR reads; one entry per CDR3 protein. This sample has almost 700,000 distinct CDR3 sequences, with approximately 15% found just once. The source material was memory CD4+ T cells from blood. These receptor sequences come from a female donor in good health, serving as a healthy control. CDR3s include the opening cysteine and the closing phenylalanine or tryptophan. A D gene is named only where the DNA matches it firmly. Size tells how often a clone was seen (once, few, many) or the class of an expanded clone, and some rows leave it out.

v_call	cdr3_length	clone_size	d_call	j_call	cdr3_nt	cdr3_aa
TRBV5-5	15	NA	TRBD1	TRBJ1-5	TGTGCCAGCAGCTTGCCGGGACAGGGGGATCAGCCCCAGCATTTT	CASSLPGQGDQPQHF
TRBV3-1	16	NA	TRBD1	TRBJ1-4	TGTGCCAGCAGCCAACGTACAGGGGGAGGGAATGAAAAACTGTTTTTT	CASSQRTGGGNEKLFF
TRBV10-3	15	many	TRBD2	TRBJ2-1	TGTGCCATCACCGGGACTAGCGGTAACTACAATGAGCAGTTCTTC	CAITGTSGNYNEQFF
TRBV10-3	16	many	TRBD1	TRBJ1-1	TGTGCCATCAGCGACATTTGGACAGGACCGAACACTGAAGCTTTCTTT	CAISDIWTGPNTEAFF
TRBV6-1	17	NA	TRBD1	TRBJ1-2	TGTGCCAGCAGTGAACCGGGACAGGGAACAAGGGACTATGGCTACACCTTC	CASSEPGQGTRDYGYTF
TRBV29-1	13	many	TRBD2	TRBJ2-7	TGCAGCGTCGTGGGGACTAGCGGGGGCGAGCAGTACTTC	CSVVGTSGGEQYF
TRBV7-2	13	many	NA	TRBJ2-3	TGTGCCAGCAGCTTAGGCACCAGAGATACGCAGTATTTT	CASSLGTRDTQYF
TRBV5-8	13	NA	NA	TRBJ2-1	TGTGGCGAGGGGGGAATAACCTACAATGAGCAGTTCTTC	CGEGGITYNEQFF
TRBV10-3	13	NA	NA	TRBJ2-1	TGTGCCATCAGTGCCCTCGGCAGGGAAGAGCAGTTCTTC	CAISALGREEQFF
TRBV6-2/TRBV6-3	15	few	NA	TRBJ2-1	TGTGCCAGCAGTTCGGCTCCCTGGGGCGCCCCAGGTCTGTTCTTC	CASSSAPWGAPGLFF
TRBV24-1	15	few	TRBD1	TRBJ2-5	TGTGCCACCAGTGATTCCTCGGACAGGGACAGGACCCAGTACTTC	CATSDSSDRDRTQYF
TRBV7-6	15	NA	NA	TRBJ1-1	TGTGCCAGCAGCGAGGCATGGGGGGGGCTCCCTGAAGCTTTCTTT	CASSEAWGGLPEAFF
TRBV5-6	14	few	NA	TRBJ2-4	TGTGCCAGCACCGATTCCGGGGCTGGAAACATTCAGTACTTC	CASTDSGAGNIQYF
TRBV19	16	NA	TRBD2	TRBJ2-2	TGTGCCAGTAGCCCTCTAGCGGGAGGGAGGACCGGGGAGCTGTTTTTT	CASSPLAGGRTGELFF
TRBV6-5	17	few	NA	TRBJ1-1	TGTGCCAGCAGACTGAGGGGTATTACGGTGGCGGGAACTGAAGCTTTCTTT	CASRLRGITVAGTEAFF
TRBV9	14	NA	TRBD2	TRBJ2-7	TGTGCCAGCAGCCCCGGGGGGTTCTCCTACGAGCAGTACTTC	CASSPGGFSYEQYF
TRBV10-3	13	many	TRBD1	TRBJ2-7	TGTGCCATCAGTGGGTCCGGGACAGAGACAGCTTACTTC	CAISGSGTETAYF
TRBV10-3	12	many	NA	TRBJ1-2	TGTGCCATCAGTCAGGGGAACTATGGCTACACCTTC	CAISQGNYGYTF
TRBV24-1	17	few	NA	TRBJ2-4	TGTGCCACCAGTGCATTGGATGAACTCTTAGCCAAAAACATTCAGTACTTC	CATSALDELLAKNIQYF
TRBV7-2	14	NA	NA	TRBJ2-5	TGTGCCAGCAGCTTAGGTAACGATCCAAAGGCCCAGTACTTC	CASSLGNDPKAQYF
TRBV28	15	many	NA	TRBJ2-3	TGTGCCAGCAGTTTCGCCCGGACCCTGTCTGATACGCAGTATTTT	CASSFARTLSDTQYF
TRBV5-1	14	NA	TRBD2	TRBJ2-5	TGCGCCAGCAGCCAGACTAGCGGACAAGAGACCCAGTACTTC	CASSQTSGQETQYF
TRBV7-2	16	few	TRBD1	TRBJ1-4	TGTGCCAGCAGCTTATATGCTGGACAGGGATTCGAAAAACTGTTTTTT	CASSLYAGQGFEKLFF
TRBV6-5	15	NA	TRBD2	TRBJ2-1	TGTGCCAGCAGATACTGGACTAGCGGTAACAATGAGCAGTTCTTC	CASRYWTSGNNEQFF
TRBV13	14	NA	TRBD2	TRBJ2-7	TGTGCCAGCACCGTAGCGGGAGCTTCCTACGAGCAGTACTTC	CASTVAGASYEQYF
TRBV30	13	NA	TRBD2	TRBJ2-5	TGTGCCGGAGCTTATGGCGGGAGCCAGACCCAGTACTTC	CAGAYGGSQTQYF
TRBV9	15	many	NA	TRBJ1-2	TGTGCCAGCAGCGTAGATGTCGGGACGATGTATGGCTACACCTTC	CASSVDVGTMYGYTF
TRBV24-1	15	many	TRBD1	TRBJ1-2	TGTGCCACCAGTGTACGTGGACAGGCGCGGGATGGCTACACCTTC	CATSVRGQARDGYTF
TRBV30	10	NA	NA	TRBJ2-1	TGTGCCCGGCTTAGCAATGAGCAGTTCTTC	CARLSNEQFF
TRBV7-9	15	NA	NA	TRBJ1-4	TGTGCCAGCAGTCGAGACTCTTTCGCCAATGAAAAACTGTTTTTT	CASSRDSFANEKLFF
TRBV6-1	16	NA	NA	TRBJ2-5	TGTGCCAGCAGACCCGGGGGCACAGTTGGTGAAGAGACCCAGTACTTC	CASRPGGTVGEETQYF
TRBV7-3	13	NA	TRBD1	TRBJ2-2	TGTGCCAGCAGCACGGACAGGGATGGGGAGCTGTTTTTT	CASSTDRDGELFF
TRBV27	15	many	NA	TRBJ2-7	TGTGCCAGCAGCCAGGGGCTAGTCGGGCTTTCCGAGCAGTACTTC	CASSQGLVGLSEQYF
TRBV6-2/TRBV6-3	12	few	NA	TRBJ1-2	TGTGCCAGCAGTGTATCTAACTATGGCTACACCTTC	CASSVSNYGYTF
TRBV6-5	13	NA	NA	TRBJ1-1	TGTGCCAGCAGACCGGACGGGGGCACTGAAGCTTTCTTT	CASRPDGGTEAFF
TRBV5-1	16	once	NA	TRBJ2-1	TGCGCCAGCAGCTTGGCAGTGTTAACGATCGGGAATGAGCAGTTATTC	CASSLAVLTIGNEQLF
TRBV28	15	NA	TRBD2	TRBJ2-7	TGTGCCAGCGGACTAGCGGGCCCCAGCTCCTACGAGCAGTACTTC	CASGLAGPSSYEQYF
TRBV4-2	18	NA	TRBD1	TRBJ1-1	TGTGCCAGCAGCCGGGAAGGAGGGGGCTTCACCAAGAACACTGAAGCTTTCTTT	CASSREGGGFTKNTEAFF
TRBV5-1	16	NA	TRBD1	TRBJ2-7	TGCGCCAGCAGCTGGGGGACAGGGCCGAGCTCCTACGAGCAGTACTTC	CASSWGTGPSSYEQYF
TRBV4-2	16	few	TRBD1	TRBJ1-1	TGTGCCAGCAGCCAAGCGCAGGGGGCTGCGAACACTGAAGCTTTCTTT	CASSQAQGAANTEAFF
TRBV11-2	17	NA	TRBD2	TRBJ2-1	TGTGCCAGCAGCTTAGATGGGACTAGCGGCGCCAACAATGAGCAGTTCTTC	CASSLDGTSGANNEQFF
TRBV29-1	11	many	NA	TRBJ2-3	TGCAGCGCCGGAGTAACAGATACGCAGTATTTT	CSAGVTDTQYF
TRBV5-6	17	many	NA	TRBJ1-2	TGTGCCAGCAGCCATTGGACCCTGACGACTCCTAACTATGGCTACACCTTC	CASSHWTLTTPNYGYTF
TRBV9	14	many	NA	TRBJ2-2	TGTGCCAGCAGCGTAGTTATGTTTACCGGGGAGCTGTTTTTT	CASSVVMFTGELFF
TRBV20-1	13	many	NA	TRBJ2-5	TGCAGTGCCGTAGACAGGCTGGGGGAGACCCAGTACTTC	CSAVDRLGETQYF
TRBV5-1	15	many	NA	TRBJ2-1	TGCGCCAGCAGCTTGGCCCCGGGAGCGAACAATGAGCAGTTCTTC	CASSLAPGANNEQFF
TRBV6-5	13	many	NA	TRBJ1-2	TGTGCCAGCAGTGGTTACGGCGACTATGGCTACACCTTC	CASSGYGDYGYTF
TRBV20-1	15	many	NA	TRBJ2-1	TGCAGTGCTAGCTGGTCGCGGCGGGGATACAATGAGCAGTTCTTC	CSASWSRRGYNEQFF
TRBV29-1	14	few	TRBD1	TRBJ2-7	TGCAGCGTTCCTAAGTCGACAGGGGGCTACGAGCAGTACTTC	CSVPKSTGGYEQYF
TRBV7-2	16	NA	NA	TRBJ1-3	TGTGCCAGCAGCTTAGACGGGGACACGTTCGCGGACACCATATACTTT	CASSLDGDTFADTIYF
TRBV15	15	NA	NA	TRBJ1-5	TGTGCCACCAGCAGAGATCGGAGGCGAAATCAGCCCCAGCATTTT	CATSRDRRRNQPQHF
TRBV29-1	12	many	NA	TRBJ2-5	TGCAGCGGCGGAGGGGAGGGGGGGACCCAGTACTTC	CSGGGEGGTQYF
TRBV28	13	NA	NA	TRBJ1-1	TGTGCCAGCAGGGTGAAGGGGCACACTGAAGCTTTCTTT	CASRVKGHTEAFF
TRBV28	16	NA	TRBD1	TRBJ2-4	TGTGCCAGCAGTGATACAGGGGGAGGAACCAAAAACATTCAGTACTTC	CASSDTGGGTKNIQYF